This entry lists 5 T cell receptor beta chains sequenced from one sample in a study of PD-L1 blockade in urothelial cancer. TCRdb's table, derived via immunoSEQ multiplex PCR, lists solely in-frame clones and lacks some. Among about 50,000 clones listed, roughly 87% were seen once. Time point indicated: pretreatment peripheral blood. The sample here was PBMCs, taken around atezolizumab (anti-PD-L1) treatment. The source is a woman aged 60-70 years with urothelial cancer.

Here the CDR3 DNA reads TGTGCCAGCAGCTTTAGCGGGAGCACAGATACGCAGTATTTT. This gives the protein CASSFSGSTDTQYF. The chain links TRBV5-6 to TRBJ2-3; TRBD2 matches at 7 bases. Germline CDR1 is SGHDT and CDR2 is YYEEEE. With V trimmed by 2 bases and J by 0 bases, 0 bases remained unmatched. This CDR3 region has 14 residues.

This rearrangement joins TRBV10-3 to TRBJ1-6; D is uncertain. The V and J ends lost 0 bases and 5 bases respectively, with 5 bases between them. From germline, CDR1 is ENHRY and CDR2 SYGVKD. CDR3 length equals 14 residues. The CDR3, as DNA: TGTGCCATCAGTGAGTCCGGAGATAATTCACCCCTCCACTTT. Translation: CAISESGDNSPLHF.

This chain links TRBV11-3 with TRBJ2-3; 12 bases line up with TRBD2. Trimming at V came to 5 bases and at J to 5 bases, leaving 8 bases not matched to a gene. This CDR3 has 16 amino acids. Per the germline V gene, CDR1 is SGHNT and CDR2 is YENEEA. CDR3 DNA sequence: TGTGCCAGCAGCGCAAGGACTAGCGGGGTAGAAGATACGCAGTATTTT. Its translation is CASSARTSGVEDTQYF. The whole variable domain, filled in from reference TRBV11-3 and TRBJ2-3, reads EAGVVQSPRYKIIEKKQPVAFWCNPISGHNTLYWYLQNLGQGPELLIRYENEEAVDDSQLPKDRFSAERLKGVDSTLKIQPAELGDSAVYLCASSARTSGVEDTQYFGPGTRLTVL.

This sequence joins TRBV6-5 and TRBJ2-1; TRBD2 agrees at 7 bases. The CDR3 runs 15 residues. Trimming removed 5 bases from V and 4 bases from J; junction bases left unmatched: 8. Germline V gives CDR1 MNHEY, CDR2 SVGAGI. The CDR3 sequence is CASSRRRRGYNEQFF. CDR3 nucleotides: TGTGCCAGCAGTCGAAGGAGGCGGGGGTACAATGAGCAGTTCTTC.

The rearrangement uses TRBV7-2 and TRBJ1-5, with D unresolved. Germline CDR1 SGHTA, CDR2 FQGNSA. The CDR3 extends over 15 amino acids. The germline V and J ends were trimmed by 5 bases and 3 bases, with 14 bases remaining between them. The CDR3 here is CASSLRFGDNQPQHF. Written as DNA, the CDR3 is TGTGCCAGCAGCCTGAGATTCGGGGACAATCAGCCCCAGCATTTT.